This passage covers 2 T cell receptor beta chains from one sample sequenced in a study of neurological immune-mediated disorders. Each CDR3 protein is one row after TCRdb ran MiXCR on the 5' RACE reads. The sample contains about 66,000 distinct CDR3 sequences, roughly 3.9% of which appear only once. Material for sequencing was PBMCs. These receptors were collected from a man aged 30-40 years with multiple sclerosis.

This clonotype was seen many times. The chain links TRBV12-3 or TRBV12-4 to TRBJ2-1; no clear D. This CDR3 comprises 12 residues. V lost 3 bases and J lost 4, with 4 bases in between. CDR3 sequence reads: CASSFSYNEQFF. In DNA, the CDR3 is TGTGCCAGCAGTTTCAGTTACAATGAGCAGTTCTTC.

This clonotype was found many times. The chain joins TRBV20-1 to TRBJ1-3; possibly TRBD1 for D (5 bases). The CDR3 is made up of 16 amino acids. Germline V gene data show CDR1 as DFQATT and CDR2 as SNEGSKA (reference sequence). The V end was cut by 6 bases, the J end by 2 bases, with 20 bases between. The CDR3 spells CSARGAWTHPGNTIYF. CDR3 nucleotide sequence: TGCAGTGCCCGAGGGGCTTGGACCCATCCTGGAAACACCATATATTTT.